These 31 T cell receptor beta chains were all obtained from the same sample, sequenced in a study of beta chain features in type 1 diabetes. Reverse transcription of all isolated RNA meant that expressed TCRB transcripts were sequenced. Clones were sequenced by immunoSEQ multiplex PCR, and TCRdb holds only the in-frame ones, with some missing. The table lists approximately 470,000 clones, roughly 30% of them singletons, with about 0.065% in the top ten. Source material: naive CD4+ T cells from blood. The source of these receptors is a man between 18 and 29 years old in good health.

The chain uses TRBV2 and TRBJ2-1, with D hard to call. The CDR3 is 15 residues long. In germline, CDR1 is SNHLY, CDR2 FYNNEI. With 4 bases removed from V and 0 bases from J, the gap between germline ends came to 10 bases. The CDR3 DNA follows: TGTGCCAGCAGTGTCCGACTTCTCTCCTACAATGAGCAGTTCTTC. Protein: CASSVRLLSYNEQFF.

This rearrangement joins TRBV5-1 to TRBJ2-3; D unresolved. The CDR3 is 13 residues long. Looked up from germline, CDR1 is SGHRS and CDR2 is YFSETQ. Trimming pared 1 base from V and 0 bases from J, leaving 3 bases between. The DNA of the CDR3 is TGCGCCAGCAGCTTGAGTAGCACAGATACGCAGTATTTT. Translating gives CASSLSSTDTQYF.

Only a few counts were recorded for this clone. The rearrangement joins TRBV5-1 to TRBJ2-7; 10 bases agree with TRBD2. The CDR3 is 15 amino acids. Germline values: CDR1 SGHRS, CDR2 YFSETQ. V was clipped by 0 bases and J by 3 bases; unmatched bases: 3. CDR3 coding DNA: TGCGCCAGCAGCTTGGAGTCTAGCGGGAGCTACGAGCAGTACTTC. It translates to CASSLESSGSYEQYF.

This clone occurred a few times. The genes are TRBV5-4 and TRBJ2-5, with 7 bases aligning to TRBD1. V shed 5 bases, J shed 5 bases, and the junction held 9 bases outside the gene matches. The CDR3 is 14 residues long. CDR1 and CDR2 (germline): SGHNT, YYREEE (reference sequence). CDR3 nucleotide sequence: TGTGCCAGCAGTTATAGACAGGGTGGGGAGACCCAGTACTTC. Its protein product is CASSYRQGGETQYF.

This rearrangement joins TRBV29-1 to TRBJ2-7; 8 bases line up with TRBD1. Germline V gene sequence: CDR1 SQVTM, CDR2 ANQGSEA. The CDR3 length is 12 residues. V gave up 7 bases and J gave up 6 bases; unmatched junction bases: 8. The CDR3 protein is CSAWTGLGEQYF. In nucleotides, the CDR3 is TGCAGCGCGTGGACAGGGTTGGGCGAGCAGTACTTC.

This clone was observed a handful of times. J is TRBJ2-2 and V is TRBV7-2; D is unclear. Trimming took 3 bases from V and 5 from J, leaving 16 bases between them. The CDR3 totals 16 residues. Germline V lookup: CDR1 SGHTA, CDR2 FQGNSA. This chain's CDR3 is CASSLIFYSSTGELFF. The CDR3 nucleotides are TGTGCCAGCAGCTTGATTTTTTACAGTTCAACCGGGGAGCTGTTTTTT.

V usage is TRBV9 and J usage is TRBJ2-3, with 7 bases aligning to TRBD1. The CDR3 has 15 residues. Losses at the gene ends were 4 bases for V and 2 bases for J; bases not matched to a gene: 7. The germline CDR1 and CDR2 sequences are SGDLS and YYNGEE. CDR3 amino acids: CASSPRTGNTDTQYF. For the CDR3, the DNA is TGTGCCAGCAGCCCCCGGACAGGTAACACAGATACGCAGTATTTT.

In regard to this clone: Other DNA variants within this sample encode the same CDR3. The genes are TRBV6-5 and TRBJ2-1, with unresolved D. The germline V gene has CDR1 MNHEY and CDR2 SVGAGI. CDR3 length equals 11 residues. With 2 bases removed from V and 10 bases from J, the gap between germline ends came to 6 bases. The CDR3 coding sequence is TGTGCCAGCAGTTACGCTGGAGAGCAGTTCTTC. This translates into CASSYAGEQFF.

The chain employs TRBV9 and TRBJ2-1; TRBD2 matches 7 bases. V was pared by 2 bases and J by 0 bases, with 11 bases of the junction left unmatched. The CDR3 covers 18 residues. Germline V lookup: CDR1 SGDLS, CDR2 YYNGEE. CDR3: CASSVIGEGFSSYNEQFF. CDR3 nucleotides: TGTGCCAGCAGCGTGATAGGGGAGGGCTTCAGCTCCTACAATGAGCAGTTCTTC.

The chain carries TRBV5-1 and TRBJ1-1, with a tentative D call TRBD1 (6 bases). The CDR3 runs 14 residues. Between the trimmed V and J ends, which lost 0 bases and 4 bases, there was a span of 10 bases. Germline values: CDR1 SGHRS, CDR2 YFSETQ. The CDR3 nucleotides read TGCGCCAGCAGCTTGGAAGGGGGTGTCACTGAAGCTTTCTTT. Its protein product is CASSLEGGVTEAFF.

The chain is built from TRBV14 and TRBJ2-7; 9 nucleotides line up with TRBD1. Germline trimming cut 6 bases from V and 2 bases from J; bases unmatched to any gene: 5. Germline loops: CDR1 SGHDN, CDR2 FVKESK. The CDR3 length is 14 residues. The CDR3 nucleotides read TGTGCCAGCAGAACCGGGACAGGGCCCTACGAGCAGTACTTC. Encoded protein: CASRTGTGPYEQYF.

The CDR3 sequence is CATSREGQGAYEQYF. CDR3 DNA sequence: TGTGCCACCAGCAGAGAAGGACAGGGGGCCTACGAGCAGTACTTC. The V and J genes are TRBV15 and TRBJ2-7, with 10 bases that match TRBD1. The V and J ends lost 0 bases and 2 bases, in that order; junction bases with no gene match: 1. The CDR3 consists of 15 residues. The V gene's germline CDR1 is LNHNV and CDR2 YYDKDF (reference sequence).

This clone is a singleton in its sample. The V and J genes are TRBV30 and TRBJ1-1; D unclear. In germline, CDR1 is GTSNPN, CDR2 SVGIG (reference sequence). This CDR3 is built from 15 residues. V shed 5 bases and J shed 3 bases, with 19 bases lying between them. CDR3 sequence: CAWQPRLRVHTEAFF. CDR3 sequence (DNA): TGTGCCTGGCAACCGCGCCTAAGAGTTCACACTGAAGCTTTCTTT.

The sample holds a few counts of this clone. The CDR3 DNA reads TGTGCCAGCTCAACTAGCGGAAGCTCCTACAATGAGCAGTTCTTC. It is translated as CASSTSGSSYNEQFF. The chain joins TRBV18 to TRBJ2-1; 8 bases match TRBD2. V trimming: 5 bases; J trimming: 0 bases; junction bases outside the gene matches: 3. Germline-derived CDR1 and CDR2 are KGHSH and LQKENI. There are 15 residues in the CDR3.

The gene calls are TRBV7-9 and TRBJ2-5, with D possibly matching TRBD1 (6 bases). The J call is doubtful: the DNA matches TRBJ2-7 better. CDR3 length: 12 residues. The germline gives CDR1 SEHNR, CDR2 FQNEAQ (reference sequence). The CDR3 loop is CASSSLQGEQYF. DNA of the CDR3: TGTGCCAGCAGCTCCCTACAGGGCGAGCAGTACTTC.

This clone was detected only a few times. This chain joins TRBV5-6 and TRBJ2-7; D is uncertain. Germline V gene sequence: CDR1 SGHDT, CDR2 YYEEEE. Trimming shortened V by 0 bases and J by 5 bases, and 21 bases separated the two germline ends. The CDR3 runs 17 residues. The DNA of the CDR3 is TGTGCCAGCAGCTTGGCCCGAACTAAAAGGTCTCTCAACGAGCAGTACTTC. Protein sequence: CASSLARTKRSLNEQYF.

This clone was recorded a few times. The chain has TRBV29-1 and TRBJ2-3; TRBD1 agrees at 9 bases. CDR3 length: 14 residues. Trimming cost V 4 bases and J 4 bases; bases outside gene matches: 6. The germline V gene encodes CDR1 SQVTM and CDR2 ANQGSEA. Here the CDR3 reads CSVAQGAVADTQYF. The CDR3 nucleotides are TGCAGCGTTGCACAGGGGGCAGTCGCAGATACGCAGTATTTT.

The V gene is TRBV9, the J gene TRBJ2-1; 8 positions agree with TRBD1. The CDR3 contains 17 residues. V trimming: 0 bases; J trimming: 7 bases; junction bases outside the gene matches: 12. The germline gives CDR1 SGDLS, CDR2 YYNGEE. The CDR3: CASSVVGSQGVRNEQFF. CDR3 in DNA: TGTGCCAGCAGCGTAGTAGGCTCACAGGGGGTTCGGAATGAGCAGTTCTTC.

The rearrangement joins TRBV30 to TRBJ1-4; 7 bases line up with TRBD1. The CDR3 loop spans 16 amino acids. CDR1 is GTSNPN and CDR2 is SVGIG in the germline V gene (reference sequence). V shed 2 bases and J 0 bases; nucleotides not matched to a gene: 6. The CDR3: CAWSRGQRATNEKLFF. The CDR3 DNA follows: TGTGCCTGGAGTAGGGGACAGCGTGCAACTAATGAAAAACTGTTTTTT.

This clone appeared a few times. The chain couples TRBV29-1 to TRBJ2-7, with no clear D. V lost 4 bases, J lost 2 bases, and 12 bases lay in between. This CDR3 has 13 residues. In germline, CDR1 is SQVTM, CDR2 ANQGSEA. This CDR3 is CSVVKGHTYEQYF. Written as DNA, the CDR3 is TGCAGCGTTGTGAAGGGTCACACCTACGAGCAGTACTTC.

The chain carries TRBV7-9 and TRBJ2-3, with D tentatively TRBD1 or TRBD2 (5 bases each). The CDR3 runs to 15 residues. Germline CDR1 SEHNR, CDR2 FQNEAQ (reference sequence). V was cut by 0 bases and J by 4 bases, with 11 bases left in between. This CDR3 is CASSLAGRLPDTQYF. CDR3 in DNA: TGTGCCAGCAGCTTAGCGGGACGCCTGCCAGATACGCAGTATTTT.

The chain combines TRBV18 with TRBJ2-5; a possible D gene is TRBD2 (6 bases). The CDR3 length is 13 residues. Germline values: CDR1 KGHSH, CDR2 LQKENI. Trimming stripped 8 bases from V and 3 bases from J, with 13 bases between. CDR3 residues: CASHSRREETQYF. The CDR3 DNA is TGTGCCAGCCACAGTCGGAGGGAAGAGACCCAGTACTTC.

This CDR3 is CASSVGTDYYGYTF. The CDR3 DNA follows: TGTGCCAGCAGCGTAGGGACAGACTACTATGGCTACACCTTC. The genes are TRBV9 and TRBJ1-2; weak D call: TRBD1 (6 bases). This CDR3 is 14 amino acids long. Trimming removed 0 bases from V and 3 bases from J, with 9 bases in between. CDR1 is SGDLS and CDR2 is YYNGEE in the germline V gene.

The rearrangement uses TRBV27 and TRBJ2-3; D uncertain. The germline V gene encodes CDR1 MNHEY and CDR2 SMNVEV (reference sequence). Trimming shortened V by 3 bases and J by 2 bases, and 15 bases separated the two germline ends. The CDR3 is 16 amino acids. The CDR3 region has the DNA TGTGCCAGCAGTTTCGGAGTAGGCCGGCTCACAGATACGCAGTATTTT. As protein: CASSFGVGRLTDTQYF.

Turning to this clone: Different DNA sequences within this sample yield the same CDR3. This chain links TRBV30 with TRBJ2-2; D not certain. Trimming took 2 bases from V and 2 from J, leaving 9 bases between them. CDR3 length: 14 residues. The germline V gene encodes CDR1 GTSNPN and CDR2 SVGIG (reference sequence). CDR3 amino acids: CAWSRLQNTGELFF. In DNA form, the CDR3 reads TGTGCCTGGAGTCGACTCCAAAACACCGGGGAGCTGTTTTTT.

This rearrangement joins TRBV6-1 to TRBJ2-4; a possible D gene is TRBD1 (5 bases). The CDR3 spans 15 residues. Germline lookup yields CDR1 MNHNS and CDR2 SASEGT. Trimming took 6 bases from V and 0 from J, leaving 12 bases between them. CDR3 sequence: CASRERQLAKNIQYF. In DNA, the CDR3 is TGTGCCAGCAGGGAGAGACAGTTAGCCAAAAACATTCAGTACTTC.

V gene TRBV28 combines with J gene TRBJ1-4, with 7 nucleotides matching TRBD1. The CDR3 is made up of 14 amino acids. Germline values: CDR1 MDHEN, CDR2 SYDVKM. J was trimmed by 5 bases and V by 1 base; bases with no gene match: 1. CDR3 nucleotide sequence: TGTGCCAGCAGTTTATCGACAGGGAATGAAAAACTGTTTTTT. It yields the protein CASSLSTGNEKLFF.

V and J are TRBV7-2 and TRBJ2-5; possible D gene TRBD1, 6 bases. The CDR3 is 15 residues long. V was trimmed by 4 bases and J by 5 bases, leaving 17 bases between them. Germline V gene data show CDR1 as SGHTA and CDR2 as FQGNSA. The CDR3 region has the DNA TGTGCCAGCAGCTACGACCAGGGGCAATCGGAGACCCAGTACTTC. This gives the protein CASSYDQGQSETQYF. Full variable domain (remainder filled in from reference TRBV7-2 and TRBJ2-5): GAGVSQSPSNKVTEKGKDVELRCDPISGHTALYWYRQSLGQGLEFLIYFQGNSAPDKSGLPSDRFSAERTGGSVSTLTIQRTQQEDSAVYLCASSYDQGQSETQYFGPGTRLLVL.

V and J are TRBV5-7 and TRBJ2-7; possible D gene TRBD2, 6 bases. Being an ORF, TRBV5-7 has a function that is uncertain. V was trimmed by 2 bases and J by 2 bases, leaving 14 bases between them. The CDR3 covers 15 residues. The CDR3 sequence is CASSLGPSVPYEQYF. CDR3 nucleotide sequence: TGTGCCAGCAGCTTAGGTCCTAGCGTTCCCTACGAGCAGTACTTC.

The chain has TRBV6-5 and TRBJ2-1; no clear D. Per germline, CDR1 MNHEY and CDR2 SVGAGI. CDR3 length: 15 amino acids. Trimming pared 0 bases from V and 5 bases from J, leaving 11 bases between. The CDR3 spells CASSYSSGLHNEQFF. CDR3 in DNA: TGTGCCAGCAGTTACTCGTCGGGCCTCCACAATGAGCAGTTCTTC.

V gene TRBV30 combines with J gene TRBJ2-5; no firm D call. Germline CDR1 is GTSNPN and CDR2 is SVGIG (reference sequence). The CDR3 covers 13 residues. Deletions cut 2 bases from V and 5 bases from J, with 12 bases between. The CDR3 nucleotides read TGTGCCTGGAGTCGCGACTTGATGGAGACCCAGTACTTC. It encodes CAWSRDLMETQYF.